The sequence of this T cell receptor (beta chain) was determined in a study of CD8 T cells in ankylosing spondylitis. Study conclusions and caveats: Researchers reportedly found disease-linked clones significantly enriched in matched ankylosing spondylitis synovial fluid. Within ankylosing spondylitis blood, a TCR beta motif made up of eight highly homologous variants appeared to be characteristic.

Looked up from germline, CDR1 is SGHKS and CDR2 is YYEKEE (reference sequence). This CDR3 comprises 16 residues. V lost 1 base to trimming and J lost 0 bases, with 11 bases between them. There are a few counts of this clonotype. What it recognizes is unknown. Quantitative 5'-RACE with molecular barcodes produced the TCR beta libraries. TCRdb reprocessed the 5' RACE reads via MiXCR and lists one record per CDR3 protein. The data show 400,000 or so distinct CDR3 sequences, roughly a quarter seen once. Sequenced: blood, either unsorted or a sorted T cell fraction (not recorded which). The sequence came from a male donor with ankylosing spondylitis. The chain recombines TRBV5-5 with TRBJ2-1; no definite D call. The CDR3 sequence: CASSLLGQRSYNEQFF. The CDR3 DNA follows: TGTGCCAGCAGCTTGTTAGGCCAGCGCTCCTACAATGAGCAGTTCTTC.